The 21 T cell receptor beta chains below come from one sample, sequenced in a study of PD-1 blockade in classical Hodgkin lymphoma. Time point described: newly diagnosed, previously untreated cHL patient sample. Magnetic negative selection purified CD4+ T cells from thawed PBMCs. Some clones are missing from TCRdb's copy, which holds only in-frame ones; the method was immunoSEQ multiplex PCR. The table includes around 15,000 clones, about 92% detected once. Sequencing was performed on CD4+ T cells from blood. The receptors shown here come from a human donor with classical Hodgkin lymphoma.

The chain is built from TRBV9 and TRBJ2-3; TRBD2 matches 7 bases. The CDR3 consists of 16 residues. CDR1 is SGDLS, CDR2 YYNGEE, per germline. With 0 bases clipped from V and 0 bases from J, the junction kept 4 bases outside the gene matches. CDR3 nucleotides: TGTGCCAGCAGCGTAGGAAATAGCGGGAGCACAGATACGCAGTATTTT. It is translated as CASSVGNSGSTDTQYF.

The chain links TRBV10-2 to TRBJ2-2; D unclear. Germline V gene sequence: CDR1 WSHSY, CDR2 SAAADI. V was trimmed by 8 bases and J by 2 bases, leaving 12 bases between them. CDR3 length equals 14 residues. CDR3 nucleotides: TGCGCCAGCTGGTTGGGCCTTAACACCGGGGAGCTGTTTTTT. It encodes CASWLGLNTGELFF.

The chain joins TRBV19 to TRBJ2-2; 14 nucleotides align to TRBD2. The germline V gene has CDR1 LNHDA and CDR2 SQIVND (reference sequence). This CDR3 region has 16 residues. V shed 3 bases and J 4 bases; nucleotides not matched to a gene: 1. CDR3 region: CASSIGTSGGTGELFF. CDR3 coding DNA: TGTGCCAGTAGTATCGGGACTAGCGGGGGCACCGGGGAGCTGTTTTTT.

CDR3 amino acids: CASSLQETQYF. CDR3 in DNA: TGCGCCAGCAGCCTACAAGAGACCCAGTACTTC. This chain joins TRBV10-2 and TRBJ2-5; D is ambiguous. This CDR3 comprises 11 residues. The germline V gene encodes CDR1 WSHSY and CDR2 SAAADI. The V end was cut by 6 bases, the J end by 2 bases, with 4 bases between.

The chain uses TRBV4-1 and TRBJ2-7; no reliable D call. Trimming left V 1 base short and J 0 bases short, with 10 bases between. Germline V gene data show CDR1 as MGHRA and CDR2 as YSYEKL. The CDR3 has 15 amino acids. CDR3 loop: CASSQGPALSYEQYF. Here the CDR3 DNA reads TGCGCCAGCAGCCAAGGCCCGGCCCTCTCCTACGAGCAGTACTTC.

On this clone: Other DNA sequences in the sample encode the same CDR3. The J gene is TRBJ1-2, the V gene TRBV28; D unclear. The CDR3 length is 12 residues. Germline V gene lookup returns CDR1 MDHEN and CDR2 SYDVKM. Trimming took 3 bases from V and 1 from J, leaving 3 bases between them. Here the CDR3 DNA reads TGTGCCAGCAGTTTGAGTAACTATGGCTACACCTTC. As protein: CASSLSNYGYTF.

The CDR3 region is CATGLVQVRPQHF. The CDR3 DNA sequence: TGTGCCACCGGTCTTGTGCAGGTAAGGCCCCAGCATTTT. This chain connects TRBV15 to TRBJ1-5; D gene ambiguous. Germline-derived CDR1 and CDR2 are LNHNV and YYDKDF (reference sequence). The CDR3 has 13 amino acids. Trimming removed 8 bases at V and 9 bases at J, with 17 bases between.

As DNA, the CDR3 is TGTGCCAGCAGCTTGAGCGCAGATACGCAGTATTTT. Amino acids: CASSLSADTQYF. The chain uses TRBV7-9 and TRBJ2-3, with D uncertain. The CDR3 length is 12 residues. Germline V gives CDR1 SEHNR, CDR2 FQNEAQ (reference sequence). V was clipped by 3 bases and J by 4 bases, with 5 bases between them.

The chain is built from TRBV2 and TRBJ1-1; possible D gene TRBD1, 6 bases. The V end was cut by 5 bases, the J end by 0 bases, with 10 bases between. Germline lookup yields CDR1 SNHLY and CDR2 FYNNEI. The CDR3 has 14 amino acids. The CDR3: CASSRQALNTEAFF. CDR3 DNA: TGTGCCAGCAGTCGACAGGCACTGAACACTGAAGCTTTCTTT. The entire variable domain, with the rest obtained from reference TRBV2 and TRBJ1-1, is as follows: EPEVTQTPSHQVTQMGQEVILRCVPISNHLYFYWYRQILGQKVEFLVSFYNNEISEKSEIFDDQFSVERPDGSNFTLKIRSTKLEDSAMYFCASSRQALNTEAFFGQGTRLTVV.

Only one count was recorded for this clone. The CDR3 DNA is TGTGCCAGCAGTAAACTAGCGGGAGGAGAGACCCAGTACTTC. Protein sequence: CASSKLAGGETQYF. J is TRBJ2-5 and V is TRBV6-5; 12 positions match TRBD2. The trim removed 5 bases at V and 4 bases at J, leaving 2 bases unmatched. CDR1 MNHEY and CDR2 SVGAGI come from the germline V gene. This CDR3 has 14 residues.

The rearrangement uses TRBV6-5 and TRBJ2-1, with 10 bases matching TRBD2. This CDR3 has 15 amino acids. Losses at the gene ends were 6 bases for V and 7 bases for J; bases not matched to a gene: 9. Germline CDR1 reads MNHEY; CDR2 reads SVGAGI. CDR3 in DNA: TGTGCCAGCAGACTAAGCGGGGGGGTTACAAATGAGCAGTTCTTC. Its translation is CASRLSGGVTNEQFF.

V gene TRBV25-1 combines with J gene TRBJ2-7; no firm D call. V was trimmed by 1 base and J by 5 bases, leaving 6 bases between them. Per the germline V gene, CDR1 is MGHDK and CDR2 is SYGVNS. The CDR3 is made up of 12 amino acids. The CDR3 DNA sequence: TGTGCCAGCAGTGAATTTGAACACGAGCAGTACTTC. This translates into CASSEFEHEQYF.

This clone was observed a single time. J is TRBJ1-2 and V is TRBV30, with unresolved D. CDR3 length: 13 residues. Germline loops: CDR1 GTSNPN, CDR2 SVGIG (reference sequence). Deletions cut 3 bases from V and 4 bases from J, with 12 bases between. The CDR3 here is CAWSVNTRYGYTF. CDR3 nucleotides: TGTGCCTGGAGCGTGAATACTCGCTATGGCTACACCTTC.

The chain combines TRBV5-4 with TRBJ1-2, with 7 nucleotides matching TRBD1. This CDR3 is built from 15 residues. CDR1 is SGHNT, CDR2 YYREEE, per germline (reference sequence). The junction had 14 bases not matched to a gene; V was cut back by 4 bases and J by 8 bases. The CDR3 region is CASSLQGGQAGGYTF. CDR3 coding DNA: TGTGCCAGCAGCCTGCAGGGTGGACAGGCTGGGGGCTACACCTTC.

The CDR3, as DNA: TGTGCCAGCTCCCCCGACCGTAATGAAAAACTGTTTTTT. Its protein is CASSPDRNEKLFF. The rearrangement joins TRBV18 to TRBJ1-4, with D unclear. CDR3 length: 13 residues. CDR1 and CDR2 (germline): KGHSH, LQKENI. V was pared by 6 bases and J by 4 bases, with 9 bases between.

CDR3: CASSPRGWLQETQYF. Written as DNA, the CDR3 is TGTGCCAGCAGCCCCCGGGGGTGGCTCCAAGAGACCCAGTACTTC. V gene TRBV9 combines with J gene TRBJ2-5; TRBD2 might be the D (6 bases). CDR1 is SGDLS, CDR2 YYNGEE, per germline. V lost 4 bases and J 1 base, leaving 14 bases between the germline ends. The CDR3 totals 15 residues.

The chain uses TRBV11-3 and TRBJ2-5; D perhaps matches TRBD2 (6 bases). The end of the DNA is better explained by TRBJ2-7, so the J call may be wrong. The CDR3 spans 12 residues. Germline CDR1 reads SGHNT; CDR2 reads YENEEA. CDR3: CASSLIGGEQYF. The CDR3 nucleotides are TGTGCCAGCAGCTTAATCGGGGGCGAGCAGTACTTC.

The chain couples TRBV5-5 to TRBJ2-1; 12 nucleotides match TRBD2. V shed 6 bases, J shed 4 bases, and the junction held 17 bases outside the gene matches. The germline gives CDR1 SGHKS, CDR2 YYEKEE (reference sequence). The CDR3 has 19 amino acids. The CDR3 DNA is TGTGCCAGCACCCTGAGGGTCGGACTAGCGGGAATCCCGTACAATGAGCAGTTCTTC. This sequence encodes CASTLRVGLAGIPYNEQFF.

This clone was seen a single time. The J gene is TRBJ1-6, the V gene TRBV7-8; D perhaps matches TRBD1 (6 bases). Trimming pared 1 base from V and 7 bases from J, leaving 11 bases between. CDR1 and CDR2 from the germline V gene are SGHVS and FQNEAQ. This CDR3 contains 15 residues. The CDR3: CASSLEGGGNSPLHF. CDR3 bases: TGTGCCAGCAGCTTAGAGGGGGGAGGCAATTCACCCCTCCACTTT. The full variable domain, with the rest looked up from reference TRBV7-8 and TRBJ1-6, is GAGVSQSPRYKVAKRGQDVALRCDPISGHVSLFWYQQALGQGPEFLTYFQNEAQLDKSGLPSDRFFAERPEGSVSTLKIQRTQQEDSAVYLCASSLEGGGNSPLHFGNGTRLTVT.

The chain links TRBV5-4 to TRBJ2-5; D not certain. CDR3 size: 14 residues. CDR1 is SGHNT and CDR2 is YYREEE in the germline V gene (reference sequence). V was cut by 1 base and J by 1 base, with 8 bases left in between. CDR3 amino acids: CASSLRRSQETQYF. In DNA, the CDR3 is TGTGCCAGCAGCTTGCGACGGTCCCAAGAGACCCAGTACTTC.

The chain uses TRBV27 and TRBJ1-5, with 8 bases that match TRBD1. The germline V gene encodes CDR1 MNHEY and CDR2 SMNVEV (reference sequence). The V and J ends lost 6 bases and 7 bases, in that order; junction bases with no gene match: 8. The length of the CDR3 is 14 residues. The CDR3 is CASSWTGSGQPQHF. The CDR3 coding sequence is TGTGCCAGCAGCTGGACAGGGTCAGGCCAGCCCCAGCATTTT.